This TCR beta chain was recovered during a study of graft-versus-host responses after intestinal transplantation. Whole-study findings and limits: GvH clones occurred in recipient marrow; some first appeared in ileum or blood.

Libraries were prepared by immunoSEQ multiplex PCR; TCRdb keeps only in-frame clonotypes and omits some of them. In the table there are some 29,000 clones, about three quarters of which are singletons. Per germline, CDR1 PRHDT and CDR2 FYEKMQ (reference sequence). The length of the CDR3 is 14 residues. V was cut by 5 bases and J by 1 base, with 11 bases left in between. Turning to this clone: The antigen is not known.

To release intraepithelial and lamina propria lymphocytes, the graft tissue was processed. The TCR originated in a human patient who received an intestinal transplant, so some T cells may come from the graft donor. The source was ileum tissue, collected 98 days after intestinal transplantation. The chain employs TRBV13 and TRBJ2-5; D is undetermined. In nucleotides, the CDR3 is TGTGCCAGCAGCCCAACGTGGGGCCAAGAGACCCAGTACTTC. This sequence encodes CASSPTWGQETQYF.